One sample yielded the 12 T cell receptor beta chains listed below, sequenced in a study of Graves' ophthalmopathy and Graves' hyperthyroidism. Amplified TCR beta CDR3 regions were obtained using RNA transcripts as template. The library came from an HTBI-primed first-round RT-PCR and a second-round multiplex PCR. TCRdb itself ran the multiplex PCR reads through MiXCR, one entry per CDR3 protein. This table has around 660,000 distinct CDR3 sequences, about two fifths appearing once. The specimen was peripheral blood. All receptors come from an adult man with Graves' ophthalmopathy.

The chain joins TRBV12-3 or TRBV12-4 to TRBJ1-5; no clear D gene. The V gene lost 3 bases and the J gene lost 4 bases, with 13 bases spanning the gap. The CDR3 sequence is 15 residues long. Here the CDR3 reads CASSFGLVNNQPQHF. CDR3 DNA sequence: TGTGCCAGCAGTTTTGGCCTCGTTAATAATCAGCCCCAGCATTTT.

J is TRBJ2-7 and V is TRBV20-1; TRBD1 agrees at 9 bases. This CDR3 has 15 residues. CDR1 is DFQATT, CDR2 SNEGSKA, per germline (reference sequence). V shed 5 bases and J 0 bases; nucleotides not matched to a gene: 8. The CDR3 DNA is TGCAGTGCTCCCAGATTGGACAGGGGCTCCTACGAGCAGTACTTC. This gives the protein CSAPRLDRGSYEQYF.

As concerns this clonotype: One end of the junction varies from germline; a read error may be responsible. This chain links TRBV7-2 with TRBJ1-1; weak D call: TRBD1 (5 bases). Germline V gives CDR1 SGHTA, CDR2 FQGNSA. This CDR3 comprises 9 residues. CDR3 loop: CASSLDTFF. In nucleotides, the CDR3 is TGTGCCAGCAGCTTGGACACTTTTTTT.

As to this clonotype: This clone may be a read error of a much larger clone one base away. The gene calls are TRBV25-1 and TRBJ1-2, with 8 bases lining up with TRBD1. CDR1 and CDR2 from the germline V gene are MGHDK and SYGVNS. CDR3 length: 14 amino acids. Trimming removed 10 bases from V and 2 bases from J; junction bases left unmatched: 9. The CDR3 here is CATAGTGQNYGYTF. The DNA for the CDR3 is TGTGCCACCGCCGGGACAGGCCAAAACTATGGCTACACCTTC.

This rearrangement joins TRBV15 to TRBJ2-1; D is perhaps TRBD1 (6 bases). V was trimmed by 0 bases and J by 8 bases, leaving 17 bases between them. CDR1 and CDR2 from the germline V gene are LNHNV and YYDKDF (reference sequence). The CDR3 spans 16 residues. The CDR3 sequence is CATSRDLGAGLHEQFF. The CDR3 DNA follows: TGTGCCACCAGCAGAGATCTGGGGGCAGGGCTCCATGAGCAGTTCTTC.

V and J are TRBV20-1 and TRBJ1-3; TRBD1 matches 7 bases. The germline V gene has CDR1 DFQATT and CDR2 SNEGSKA (reference sequence). The V and J ends lost 6 bases and 0 bases, in that order; junction bases with no gene match: 2. The CDR3 is made up of 13 amino acids. CDR3 protein: CSAGTASGNTIYF. The CDR3 bases are TGCAGTGCCGGGACAGCCTCTGGAAACACCATATATTTT.

V is TRBV7-9 and J is TRBJ1-6; TRBD1 might be the D (5 bases). Germline assignment: CDR1 SEHNR and CDR2 FQNEAQ (reference sequence). The CDR3 contains 15 residues. Trimming took off 5 bases at V and 7 bases at J, with 15 bases between the two ends. For the CDR3, the DNA is TGTGCCAGCAGCCTCGCCGGGACTAACAATTCACCCCTCCACTTT. This translates into CASSLAGTNNSPLHF.

This clonotype was seen repeatedly, ten times or more. This chain joins TRBV6-6 and TRBJ2-7; 7 bases are shared with TRBD1. Trimming took 7 bases from V and 7 from J; bases not matched to a gene: 10. CDR3 length: 13 amino acids. Germline CDR1 MNHNY, CDR2 SVGAGI (reference sequence). CDR3: CASKKRGQGEQYF. Written as DNA, the CDR3 is TGTGCCAGCAAGAAAAGGGGGCAAGGAGAGCAGTACTTC.

The chain links TRBV6-7 to TRBJ1-1, with no clear D. TRBV6-7 is designated an ORF whose function remains uncertain. CDR3 length: 14 residues. Deletions cut 1 base from V and 0 bases from J, with 6 bases between. CDR3 DNA: TGTGCCAGCAGTTACTGTCGTTTGAACACTGAAGCTTTCTTT. Translated, it gives CASSYCRLNTEAFF.

This clonotype has ten or more counts. The chain uses TRBV20-1 and TRBJ1-1; D might be TRBD1 (5 bases). The CDR3 runs to 15 residues. V dropped 1 base and J dropped 1 base, with 13 bases sitting between them. Germline CDR1 DFQATT, CDR2 SNEGSKA (reference sequence). This chain's CDR3 is CSARAPGPQNTEAFF. CDR3 DNA: TGCAGTGCTAGAGCCCCGGGACCGCAGAACACTGAAGCTTTCTTT.

At least ten counts were recorded for this clonotype. The junction departs from the called germline gene at one end, perhaps through a read error. The chain recombines TRBV5-1 with TRBJ2-6; 9 bases are shared with TRBD1. Looked up from germline, CDR1 is SGHRS and CDR2 is YFSETQ. The CDR3 consists of 16 residues. The DNA of the CDR3 is TGTGCCAGCAGTTCCGGGACAGGGTCCGGGGCCAACGTCCTGACTTTC. This encodes CASSSGTGSGANVLTF. Full variable domain (remainder filled in from reference TRBV5-1 and TRBJ2-6): KAGVTQTPRYLIKTRGQQVTLSCSPISGHRSVSWYQQTPGQGLQFLFEYFSETQRNKGNFPGRFSGRQFSNSRSEMNVSTLELGDSALYLCASSSGTGSGANVLTFGAGSRLTVL.

The chain carries TRBV5-1 and TRBJ1-2, with TRBD1 matching 7 bases. The CDR3 is 16 residues long. V was clipped by 0 bases and J by 4 bases; unmatched bases: 9. CDR1 and CDR2 from the germline V gene are SGHRS and YFSETQ. CDR3 in DNA: TGCGCCAGCAGCTTGGCTACAGGGGAAACGGGCTATGGCTACACCTTC. Translation: CASSLATGETGYGYTF.